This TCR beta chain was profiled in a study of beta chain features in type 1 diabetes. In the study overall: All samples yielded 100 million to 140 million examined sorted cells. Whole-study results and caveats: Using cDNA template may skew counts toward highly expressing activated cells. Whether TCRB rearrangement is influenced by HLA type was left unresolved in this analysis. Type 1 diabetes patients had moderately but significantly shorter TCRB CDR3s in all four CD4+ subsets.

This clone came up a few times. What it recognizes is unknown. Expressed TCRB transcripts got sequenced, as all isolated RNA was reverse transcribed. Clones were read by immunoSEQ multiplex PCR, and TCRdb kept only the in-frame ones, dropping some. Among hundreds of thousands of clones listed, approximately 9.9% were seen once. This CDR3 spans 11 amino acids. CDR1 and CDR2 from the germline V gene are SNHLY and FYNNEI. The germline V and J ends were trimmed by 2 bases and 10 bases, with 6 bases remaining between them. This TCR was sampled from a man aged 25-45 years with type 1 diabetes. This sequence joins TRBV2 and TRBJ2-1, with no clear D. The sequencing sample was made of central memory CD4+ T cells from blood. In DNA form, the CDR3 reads TGTGCCAGCAGTGAACTCACAGAGCAGTTCTTC. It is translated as CASSELTEQFF. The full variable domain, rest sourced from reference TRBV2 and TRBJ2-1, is EPEVTQTPSHQVTQMGQEVILRCVPISNHLYFYWYRQILGQKVEFLVSFYNNEISEKSEIFDDQFSVERPDGSNFTLKIRSTKLEDSAMYFCASSELTEQFFGPGTRLTVL.